This T cell receptor beta chain was captured in a study of cytomegalovirus exposure and HLA in healthy donors. The CDR3 covers 13 residues. The V gene lost 2 bases and the J gene lost 9 bases, with 14 bases spanning the gap. Germline CDR1 reads GTSNPN; CDR2 reads SVGIG (reference sequence). Here immunoSEQ multiplex PCR was the method, and the copy in TCRdb shows in-frame clones only, minus some. The sample has approximately 220,000 clones, around nine tenths seen once. The receptor was isolated from a woman aged 18-29 years in good health and CMV-seronegative. The sample was PBMCs. The genes are TRBV30 and TRBJ2-1, with a possible D match to TRBD1 (6 bases). The DNA of the CDR3 is TGTGCCTGGAGTCCTGGGGGCTGGGCTGAGCAGTTCTTC. This gives the protein CAWSPGGWAEQFF.